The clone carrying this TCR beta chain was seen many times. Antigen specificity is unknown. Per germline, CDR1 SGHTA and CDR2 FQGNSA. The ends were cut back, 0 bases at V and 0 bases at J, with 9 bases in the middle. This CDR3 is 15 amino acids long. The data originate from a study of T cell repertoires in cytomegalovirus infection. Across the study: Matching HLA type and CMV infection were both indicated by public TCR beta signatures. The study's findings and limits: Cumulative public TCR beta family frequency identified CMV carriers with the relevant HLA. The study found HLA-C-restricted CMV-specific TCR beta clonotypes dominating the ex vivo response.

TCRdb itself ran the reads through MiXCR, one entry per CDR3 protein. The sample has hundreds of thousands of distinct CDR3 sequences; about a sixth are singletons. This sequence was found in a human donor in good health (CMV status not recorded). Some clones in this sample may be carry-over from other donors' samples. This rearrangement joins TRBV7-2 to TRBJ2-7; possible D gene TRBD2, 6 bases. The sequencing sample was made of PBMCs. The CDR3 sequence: CASSLAGLYSYEQYF. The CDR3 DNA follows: TGTGCCAGCAGCTTAGCGGGACTGTACTCCTACGAGCAGTACTTC.